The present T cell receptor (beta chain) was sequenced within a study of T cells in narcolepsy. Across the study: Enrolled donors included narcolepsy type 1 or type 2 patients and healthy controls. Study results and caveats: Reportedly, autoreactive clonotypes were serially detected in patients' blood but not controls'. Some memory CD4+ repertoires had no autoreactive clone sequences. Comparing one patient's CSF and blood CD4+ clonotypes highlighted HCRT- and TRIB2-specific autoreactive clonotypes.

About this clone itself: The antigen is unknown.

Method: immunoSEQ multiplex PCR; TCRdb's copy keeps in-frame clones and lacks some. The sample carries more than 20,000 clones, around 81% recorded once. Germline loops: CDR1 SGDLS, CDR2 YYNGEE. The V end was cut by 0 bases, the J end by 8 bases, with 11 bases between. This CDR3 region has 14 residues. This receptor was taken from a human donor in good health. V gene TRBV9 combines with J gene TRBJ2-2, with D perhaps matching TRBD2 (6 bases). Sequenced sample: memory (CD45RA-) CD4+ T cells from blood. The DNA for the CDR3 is TGTGCCAGCAGCGTAGCGACTAGTTCTGGGGAGCTGTTTTTT. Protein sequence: CASSVATSSGELFF.